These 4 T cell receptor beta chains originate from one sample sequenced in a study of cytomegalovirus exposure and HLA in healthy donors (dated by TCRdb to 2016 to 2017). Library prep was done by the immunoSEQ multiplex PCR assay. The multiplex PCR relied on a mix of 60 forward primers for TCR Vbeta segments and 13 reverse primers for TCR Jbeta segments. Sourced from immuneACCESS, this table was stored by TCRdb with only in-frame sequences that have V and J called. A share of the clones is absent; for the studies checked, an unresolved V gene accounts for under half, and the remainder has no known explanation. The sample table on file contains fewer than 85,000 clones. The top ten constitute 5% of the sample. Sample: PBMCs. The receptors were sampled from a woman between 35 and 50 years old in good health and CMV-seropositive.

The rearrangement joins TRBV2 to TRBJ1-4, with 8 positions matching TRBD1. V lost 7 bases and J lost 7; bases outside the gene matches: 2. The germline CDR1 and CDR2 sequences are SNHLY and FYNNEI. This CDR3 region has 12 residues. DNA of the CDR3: TGTGCCAGCATGGGGACAGGTGAAAAACTGTTTTTT. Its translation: CASMGTGEKLFF.

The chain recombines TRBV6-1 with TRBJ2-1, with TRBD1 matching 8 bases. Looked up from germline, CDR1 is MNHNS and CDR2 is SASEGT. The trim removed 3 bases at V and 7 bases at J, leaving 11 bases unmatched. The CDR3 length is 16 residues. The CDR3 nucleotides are TGTGCCAGCAGTGAGTCGACAGGGGTGCCCTCGAATGAGCAGTTCTTC. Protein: CASSESTGVPSNEQFF.

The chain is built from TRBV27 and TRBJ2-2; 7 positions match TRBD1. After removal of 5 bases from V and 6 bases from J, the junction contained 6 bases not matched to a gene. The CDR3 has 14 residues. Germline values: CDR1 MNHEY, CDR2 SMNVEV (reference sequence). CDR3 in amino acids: CASSLGGRAGELFF. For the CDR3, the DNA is TGTGCCAGCAGTCTAGGGGGCCGGGCCGGGGAGCTGTTTTTT.

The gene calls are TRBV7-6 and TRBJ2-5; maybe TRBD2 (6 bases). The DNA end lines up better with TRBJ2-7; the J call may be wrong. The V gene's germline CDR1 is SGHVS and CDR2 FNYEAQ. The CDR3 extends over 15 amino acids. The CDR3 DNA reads TGTGCCAGCAGCCAAAGTTTGGGGGGTTCCTACGAGCAGTACTTC. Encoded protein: CASSQSLGGSYEQYF.